This TCR beta chain was documented in a study of shared clonotypes between healthy human individuals. Notes on the study in general: In general, naive subsets displayed greater estimated richness than memory subsets did. A limitation of the genetic and exposure-history diversity represented arose from few donors.

The assay was immunoSEQ multiplex PCR, and TCRdb's table has in-frame clones only and misses some. Of about 980,000 clones listed, 70% to 85% were seen once; the top ten hold about 1.5%. Germline V gene sequence: CDR1 MGHDK, CDR2 SYGVNS. Trimming cost V 6 bases and J 3 bases, with 5 bases left between them. This CDR3 has 11 residues. Details on this clone: Antigen unknown.

This TCR came from a man younger than 35 in good health. Specimen: memory CD4+ T cells sorted from blood. Documented subset: CD45RA-negative fraction. The chain combines TRBV25-1 with TRBJ1-1; D call uncertain. This CDR3 is CASRQDTEAFF. CDR3 bases: TGTGCCAGCAGGCAGGACACTGAAGCTTTCTTT.